This TCR beta chain was captured by sequencing in a study of T cell changes during pregnancy in multiple sclerosis. Data came from immunoSEQ multiplex PCR; TCRdb stores just in-frame clones and leaves some out. The top ten hold more than 0.6% of the sample, which has under 45,000 clones, approximately 94% seen once. This clone was picked up a small number of times. The source is a female donor with multiple sclerosis, enrolled in a pregnancy study. Sequencing used CD4+ T cells from peripheral blood mononuclear cells, obtained in the third trimester of pregnancy.

CDR3 DNA: TGTGCCAGCAGCTGGGCCCTGGGGAGCTCCTATAATTCACCCCTCCACTTT. Encoded protein: CASSWALGSSYNSPLHF. The chain carries TRBV5-8 and TRBJ1-6; D is undetermined. This CDR3 region has 17 residues. V shed 3 bases and J shed 0 bases, with 13 bases lying between them. Germline V gives CDR1 SGHTS, CDR2 YDEGEE.